This T cell receptor beta chain derives from a study of CD8 T cells in Susac syndrome. Random hexamers were used to reverse transcribe an amount of roughly 0.5 to 1 ug RNA. TCRdb re-called the immunoSEQ multiplex PCR reads with MiXCR, one entry per CDR3 protein. In the table there are about 280,000 distinct CDR3 sequences, about 85% of which are singletons. Deletions cut 10 bases from V and 5 bases from J, with 11 bases between. CDR3 length: 11 residues. Per the germline V gene, CDR1 is SNHLY and CDR2 is FYNNEI. Input material: CD8+ T cells from PBMCs. The chain uses TRBV2 and TRBJ2-5, with D tentatively TRBD2 (6 bases). This TCR came from a human donor with multiple sclerosis. The CDR3 sequence is CATQTRETQYF. The CDR3 nucleotides read TGTGCCACCCAGACTAGGGAGACCCAGTACTTC. Variable domain in full (rest from reference TRBV2 and TRBJ2-5): EPEVTQTPSHQVTQMGQEVILRCVPISNHLYFYWYRQILGQKVEFLVSFYNNEISEKSEIFDDQFSVERPDGSNFTLKIRSTKLEDSAMYFCATQTRETQYFGPGTRLLVL.